This T cell receptor beta chain was profiled in a study of technical replicates of blood from a handful of donors. Only in-frame clones appear in the TCRdb table, and some are missing; sequencing was by immunoSEQ multiplex PCR. The sample lists roughly 71,000 clones, 95% occurring once. Germline CDR1 reads MGHRA; CDR2 reads YSYEKL. CDR3 length equals 15 residues. V lost 2 bases and J 5 bases, leaving 12 bases between the germline ends. This rearrangement joins TRBV4-1 to TRBJ1-4, with D unclear. This TCR was recovered from a human donor in good health. Sequenced sample: T cells isolated from PBMCs. The CDR3 nucleotides read TGCGCCAGCAGCCAAACCGAGAGGGAGAATGAAAAACTGTTTTTT. The encoded protein is CASSQTERENEKLFF.